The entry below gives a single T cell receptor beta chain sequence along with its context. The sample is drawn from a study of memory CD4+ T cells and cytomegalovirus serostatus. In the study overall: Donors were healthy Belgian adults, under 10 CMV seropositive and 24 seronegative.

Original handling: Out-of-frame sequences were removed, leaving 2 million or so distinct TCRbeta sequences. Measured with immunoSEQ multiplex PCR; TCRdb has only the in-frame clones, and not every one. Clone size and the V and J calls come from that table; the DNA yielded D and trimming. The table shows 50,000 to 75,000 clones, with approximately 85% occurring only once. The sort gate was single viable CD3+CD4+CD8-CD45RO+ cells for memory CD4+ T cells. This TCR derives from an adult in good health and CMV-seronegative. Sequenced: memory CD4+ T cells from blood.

Here the CDR3 DNA reads TGTGCCAGCAGTTTGGGGACAGGGGGAAATGGCTACACCTTC. Amino acids: CASSLGTGGNGYTF. The chain carries TRBV6-6 and TRBJ1-2; 11 bases map to TRBD1. The CDR3 length is 14 residues. Trimming cost V 4 bases and J 6 bases; bases outside gene matches: 4. Germline CDR1 reads MNHNY; CDR2 reads SVGAGI (reference sequence).